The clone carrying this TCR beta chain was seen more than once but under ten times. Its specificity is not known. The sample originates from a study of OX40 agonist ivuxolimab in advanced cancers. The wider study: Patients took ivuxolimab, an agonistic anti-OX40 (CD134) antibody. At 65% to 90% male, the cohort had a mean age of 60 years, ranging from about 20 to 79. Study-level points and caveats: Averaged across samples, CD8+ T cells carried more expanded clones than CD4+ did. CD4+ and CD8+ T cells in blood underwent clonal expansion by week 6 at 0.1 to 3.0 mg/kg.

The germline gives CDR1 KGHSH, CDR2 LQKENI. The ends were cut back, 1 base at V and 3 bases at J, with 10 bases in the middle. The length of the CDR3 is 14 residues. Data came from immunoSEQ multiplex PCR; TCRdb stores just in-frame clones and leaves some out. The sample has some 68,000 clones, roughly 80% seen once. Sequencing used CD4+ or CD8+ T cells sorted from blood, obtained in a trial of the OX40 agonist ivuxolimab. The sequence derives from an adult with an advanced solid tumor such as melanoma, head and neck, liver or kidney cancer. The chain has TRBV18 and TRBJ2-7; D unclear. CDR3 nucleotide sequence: TGTGCCAGCTCACCACTACCCGGGTTCTACGAGCAGTACTTC. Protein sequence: CASSPLPGFYEQYF.